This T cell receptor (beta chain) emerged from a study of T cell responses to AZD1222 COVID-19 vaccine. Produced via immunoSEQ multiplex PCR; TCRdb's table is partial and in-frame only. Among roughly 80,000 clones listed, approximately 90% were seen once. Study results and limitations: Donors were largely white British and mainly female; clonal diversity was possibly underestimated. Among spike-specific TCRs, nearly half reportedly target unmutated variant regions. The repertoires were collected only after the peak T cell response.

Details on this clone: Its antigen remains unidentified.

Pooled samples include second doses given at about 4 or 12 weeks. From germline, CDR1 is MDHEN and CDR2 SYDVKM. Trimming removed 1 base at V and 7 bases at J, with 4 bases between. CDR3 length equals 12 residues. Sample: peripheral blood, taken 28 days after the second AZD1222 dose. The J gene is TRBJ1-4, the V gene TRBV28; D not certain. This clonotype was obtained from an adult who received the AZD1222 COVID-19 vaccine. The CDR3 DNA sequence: TGTGCCAGCAGTTTATTTGGTGAAAAACTGTTTTTT. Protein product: CASSLFGEKLFF.